Following are 27 T cell receptor beta chains from one sample sequenced in a study of cytomegalovirus exposure and HLA in healthy donors. 60 Vbeta and 13 Jbeta primers were used in PCR. Repertoires were generated with immunoSEQ multiplex PCR, while TCRdb's copy carries only in-frame clones and drops some. The repertoire holds over 150,000 clones, with 82% as singletons. Source material: PBMCs. These receptors all stem from a boy aged 2 to 10 in good health and CMV-seronegative.

V gene TRBV14 combines with J gene TRBJ2-3; TRBD2 matches at 9 bases. V was clipped by 5 bases and J by 0 bases; unmatched bases: 12. The CDR3 is 18 residues long. Germline CDR1 is SGHDN and CDR2 is FVKESK. The CDR3 DNA reads as TGTGCCAGCAGCGCACCCGGGACTAGCCGTACTAGCACAGATACGCAGTATTTT. Its protein is CASSAPGTSRTSTDTQYF. The variable domain in full, completed from reference TRBV14 and TRBJ2-3, reads EAGVTQFPSHSVIEKGQTVTLRCDPISGHDNLYWYRRVMGKEIKFLLHFVKESKQDESGMPNNRFLAERTGGTYSTLKVQPAELEDSGVYFCASSAPGTSRTSTDTQYFGPGTRLTVL.

The J gene is TRBJ2-7, the V gene TRBV21-1; TRBD2, as called in the table, went unchecked against the DNA. TRBV21-1 is a known pseudogene. This CDR3 has 14 residues. CDR3 loop: CASMLSSPSYEQYF. CDR3 in DNA: TGTGCCAGCATGCTATCTAGTCCTTCCTACGAGCAGTACTTC.

V and J are TRBV10-3 and TRBJ1-1, with D maybe TRBD1 (5 bases). The CDR3 runs to 13 residues. Deletions cut 10 bases from V and 4 bases from J, with 16 bases between. The germline CDR1 and CDR2 sequences are ENHRY and SYGVKD. Written as DNA, the CDR3 is TGTGCCACTACGCAGGGTATTGGCACTGAAGCTTTCTTT. It encodes CATTQGIGTEAFF.

This clone was counted only a few times. The rearrangement uses TRBV4-3 and TRBJ2-5; possible D gene TRBD1, 6 bases. Germline CDR1 LGHNA, CDR2 YSLEER. The CDR3 covers 14 residues. V was pared by 1 base and J by 2 bases, with 8 bases between. CDR3 DNA: TGCGCCAGCAGCCAAGTTACAGGGCAAGAGACCCAGTACTTC. It is translated as CASSQVTGQETQYF.

The chain uses TRBV4-3 and TRBJ1-2; TRBD1 matches 8 bases. CDR1 is LGHNA, CDR2 YSLEER, per germline. The trim removed 1 base at V and 8 bases at J, leaving 6 bases unmatched. The CDR3 loop spans 14 amino acids. The DNA for the CDR3 is TGCGCCAGCAGCCAAGTGGCAGGGGGCGGCGGCTACACCTTC. Protein: CASSQVAGGGGYTF.

The rearrangement links TRBV7-9 to TRBJ2-7; D is uncertain. V was cut by 4 bases and J by 5 bases, with 12 bases left in between. CDR3 size: 13 residues. Germline values: CDR1 SEHNR, CDR2 FQNEAQ (reference sequence). CDR3 region: CASSSRMSNEQYF. The CDR3 DNA follows: TGTGCCAGCAGCTCCCGAATGAGCAACGAGCAGTACTTC.

The chain uses TRBV6-6 and TRBJ1-2, with D unresolved. The CDR3 has 16 residues. V was pared by 3 bases and J by 4 bases, with 18 bases between. Germline-derived CDR1 and CDR2 are MNHNY and SVGAGI (reference sequence). The CDR3 coding sequence is TGTGCCAGCAGTTATAAACCCTCCCAGATTCCCTATGGCTACACCTTC. Translation: CASSYKPSQIPYGYTF.

The chain combines TRBV6-5 with TRBJ2-3; TRBD2 matches 7 bases. Germline assignment: CDR1 MNHEY and CDR2 SVGAGI. This CDR3 spans 15 amino acids. V shed 2 bases, J shed 3 bases, and the junction held 5 bases outside the gene matches. The CDR3 nucleotides read TGTGCCAGCAGTTACGGTTCCGGGGGGACAGATACGCAGTATTTT. It translates to CASSYGSGGTDTQYF.

The rearrangement joins TRBV27 to TRBJ2-7, with TRBD1 identical over 9 bases. The germline CDR1 and CDR2 sequences are MNHEY and SMNVEV (reference sequence). CDR3 length equals 14 residues. V was clipped by 10 bases and J by 6 bases; unmatched bases: 13. The CDR3 DNA reads TGTGCCACCAAGACAGGGGGAGAGTTTGGCGAGCAGTACTTC. This translates into CATKTGGEFGEQYF.

The rearrangement joins TRBV5-4 to TRBJ2-5; 14 bases align to TRBD2. The CDR3 has 15 amino acids. CDR1 and CDR2 from the germline V gene are SGHNT and YYREEE (reference sequence). Unmatched junction bases numbered 4, after V lost 7 bases and J lost 2 bases. The CDR3: CASGTSGGPQETQYF. The CDR3 nucleotides are TGTGCCAGCGGGACTAGCGGGGGCCCGCAAGAGACCCAGTACTTC. The variable domain in full, with the rest retrieved from reference TRBV5-4 and TRBJ2-5, is ETGVTQSPTHLIKTRGQQVTLRCSSQSGHNTVSWYQQALGQGPQFIFQYYREEENGRGNFPPRFSGLQFPNYSSELNVNALELDDSALYLCASGTSGGPQETQYFGPGTRLLVL.

The chain links TRBV2 to TRBJ2-2; D perhaps matches TRBD1 (5 bases). V dropped 3 bases and J dropped 1 base, with 12 bases sitting between them. The CDR3 totals 16 residues. Germline CDR1 and CDR2: SNHLY and FYNNEI. This CDR3 reads CASSEQAGKNTGELFF. In DNA form, the CDR3 reads TGTGCCAGCAGTGAGCAGGCAGGGAAGAACACCGGGGAGCTGTTTTTT.

The rearrangement joins TRBV19 to TRBJ2-5; weak D call: TRBD2 (6 bases). V lost 5 bases and J lost 5, with 18 bases in between. The CDR3 totals 15 residues. Looked up from germline, CDR1 is LNHDA and CDR2 is SQIVND (reference sequence). As DNA, the CDR3 is TGTGCCAGTAGTGGTGGTGGGGGGACGAGGGAGACCCAGTACTTC. This encodes CASSGGGGTRETQYF.

In its sample, this clone was seen once. This chain uses TRBV5-1 with TRBJ1-4; no definite D call. The CDR3 is 13 amino acids. Germline V gene sequence: CDR1 SGHRS, CDR2 YFSETQ. Trimming stripped 2 bases from V and 8 bases from J, with 10 bases between. CDR3 residues: CASSLTPSEKLFF. The CDR3 DNA sequence: TGCGCCAGCAGCTTAACACCCTCCGAAAAACTGTTTTTT. Drawing the rest from reference TRBV5-1 and TRBJ1-4, the complete variable domain is KAGVTQTPRYLIKTRGQQVTLSCSPISGHRSVSWYQQTPGQGLQFLFEYFSETQRNKGNFPGRFSGRQFSNSRSEMNVSTLELGDSALYLCASSLTPSEKLFFGSGTQLSVL.

The chain has TRBV11-3 and TRBJ1-1; weak D call: TRBD1 (5 bases). The CDR3 has 15 residues. Deletions cut 1 base from V and 1 base from J, with 10 bases between. Germline V CDR1 and CDR2: SGHNT, YENEEA. The CDR3 loop is CASSLAGGGNTEAFF. In nucleotides, the CDR3 is TGTGCCAGCAGCTTAGCTGGGGGAGGGAACACTGAAGCTTTCTTT.

The chain is built from TRBV27 and TRBJ1-1, with TRBD1 identical over 7 bases. CDR1 is MNHEY and CDR2 is SMNVEV in the germline V gene (reference sequence). The CDR3 consists of 15 residues. Trimming cost V 6 bases and J 4 bases; bases outside gene matches: 11. The chain's CDR3 is CASRTLQGVSTEAFF. CDR3 in DNA: TGTGCCAGCAGGACCCTTCAGGGGGTCTCCACTGAAGCTTTCTTT.

The V and J genes are TRBV27 and TRBJ1-2; 8 bases are shared with TRBD1. The germline gives CDR1 MNHEY, CDR2 SMNVEV (reference sequence). CDR3 length: 13 amino acids. The V and J ends lost 3 bases and 8 bases, in that order; junction bases with no gene match: 5. The DNA for the CDR3 is TGTGCCAGCAGTTTGAGACAGGGGACCGGCTACACCTTC. It yields the protein CASSLRQGTGYTF.

The chain joins TRBV7-6 to TRBJ2-1; D unresolved. V shed 2 bases and J shed 2 bases, with 13 bases lying between them. Germline loops: CDR1 SGHVS, CDR2 FNYEAQ. The CDR3 is 16 amino acids. The CDR3 DNA sequence: TGTGCCAGCAGCTTAAGTTGGCAAATCCCCTACAATGAGCAGTTCTTC. It encodes CASSLSWQIPYNEQFF.

The rearrangement links TRBV7-8 to TRBJ1-2; TRBD1 agrees at 8 bases. V was clipped by 5 bases and J by 3 bases; unmatched bases: 5. Germline CDR1 SGHVS, CDR2 FQNEAQ. The CDR3 contains 14 residues. The CDR3 is CASSKDRVYYGYTF. CDR3 in DNA: TGTGCCAGCAGCAAGGACAGGGTGTACTATGGCTACACCTTC. The whole variable domain, remainder taken from reference TRBV7-8 and TRBJ1-2, is GAGVSQSPRYKVAKRGQDVALRCDPISGHVSLFWYQQALGQGPEFLTYFQNEAQLDKSGLPSDRFFAERPEGSVSTLKIQRTQQEDSAVYLCASSKDRVYYGYTFGSGTRLTVV.

V is TRBV18 and J is TRBJ2-5; perhaps TRBD1 as D (5 bases). Trimming cost V 2 bases and J 1 base, with 8 bases left between them. The CDR3 has 14 amino acids. Germline CDR1 reads KGHSH; CDR2 reads LQKENI. The CDR3 reads CASSPGAGQETQYF. CDR3 in DNA: TGTGCCAGCTCACCAGGGGCCGGCCAAGAGACCCAGTACTTC. Full variable domain (missing parts from reference TRBV18 and TRBJ2-5): NAGVMQNPRHLVRRRGQEARLRCSPMKGHSHVYWYRQLPEEGLKFMVYLQKENIIDESGMPKERFSAEFPKEGPSILRIQQVVRGDSAAYFCASSPGAGQETQYFGPGTRLLVL.

The chain recombines TRBV2 with TRBJ1-1; D unclear. The ends were cut back, 4 bases at V and 8 bases at J, with 8 bases in the middle. CDR1 is SNHLY, CDR2 FYNNEI, per germline. The CDR3 extends over 11 amino acids. This CDR3 is CASSARGEAFF. The CDR3 DNA reads as TGTGCCAGCAGTGCTCGAGGGGAAGCTTTCTTT.

The V gene is TRBV5-1, the J gene TRBJ2-5; 11 positions match TRBD2. V lost 4 bases and J lost 5; bases outside the gene matches: 7. The CDR3 is made up of 15 amino acids. Per the germline V gene, CDR1 is SGHRS and CDR2 is YFSETQ. The CDR3 DNA is TGCGCCAGCAGCCCCGTAGCGGGGGGGGTGGAGACCCAGTACTTC. Encoded protein: CASSPVAGGVETQYF.

V and J are TRBV27 and TRBJ2-5; 9 bases agree with TRBD1. The CDR3 sequence is 15 residues long. Unmatched junction bases numbered 9, after V lost 5 bases and J lost 5 bases. CDR1 and CDR2 (germline): MNHEY, SMNVEV (reference sequence). CDR3 in amino acids: CASSAGQGLGETQYF. The CDR3 nucleotides are TGTGCCAGCAGTGCCGGACAGGGGTTGGGGGAGACCCAGTACTTC.

The rearrangement uses TRBV2 and TRBJ1-3; no clear D gene. The germline CDR1 and CDR2 sequences are SNHLY and FYNNEI. This CDR3 region has 15 residues. The V gene lost 6 bases and the J gene lost 0 bases, with 12 bases spanning the gap. The CDR3 loop reads CASSESTSSGNTIYF. Written as DNA, the CDR3 is TGTGCCAGCAGCGAATCCACGAGCTCTGGAAACACCATATATTTT.

This clone was seen a handful of times. The rearrangement joins TRBV7-2 to TRBJ2-1; D remains ambiguous. CDR3 length: 13 amino acids. V lost 2 bases to trimming and J lost 10 bases, with 12 bases between them. Germline V lookup: CDR1 SGHTA, CDR2 FQGNSA. The CDR3 nucleotides are TGTGCCAGCAGCTTAAAGTGGGTGGGCGAGCAGTTCTTC. It codes for CASSLKWVGEQFF.

This chain uses TRBV19 with TRBJ2-7, with D possibly TRBD1 on 7 matching bases. Deletions cut 5 bases from V and 3 bases from J, with 11 bases between. The germline V gene encodes CDR1 LNHDA and CDR2 SQIVND (reference sequence). The CDR3 length is 13 residues. DNA for the CDR3: TGTGCCAGTAGTCGGCAGGGGGGCTACGAGCAGTACTTC. It translates to CASSRQGGYEQYF.

This chain links TRBV20-1 with TRBJ2-7; 9 bases are a match to TRBD1. J gave up 11 bases and V 3 bases, and 5 bases lay outside the gene matches. This CDR3 is built from 11 residues. From germline, CDR1 is DFQATT and CDR2 SNEGSKA (reference sequence). The CDR3 loop is CSASRTGVKYF. The CDR3 bases are TGCAGTGCTAGTAGGACAGGGGTAAAGTACTTC.

CDR3 in amino acids: CASSLAPGGTDTQYF. The CDR3 DNA reads as TGTGCCAGCAGCTTAGCTCCAGGGGGGACAGATACGCAGTATTTT. The chain recombines TRBV7-9 with TRBJ2-3; D may be TRBD1 (7 bases). Germline V gene data show CDR1 as SEHNR and CDR2 as FQNEAQ (reference sequence). The CDR3 sequence is 15 residues long. The V end lost 0 bases, the J end lost 3 bases, and 10 bases lay between the germline ends.